This TCR beta chain was recovered during a study of blood T cell repertoires in COVID-19. Study information: Collection of acute and convalescent COVID-19 samples took place in the United States, Italy and Spain. PBMCs, B-cell-depleted T cells, or T cells provided the cDNA or gDNA that made up the material.

Trimming took 1 base from V and 8 from J; bases not matched to a gene: 18. Per the germline V gene, CDR1 is SGHNT and CDR2 is YYREEE (reference sequence). This CDR3 spans 19 amino acids. Under the authors' procedure: Estimation of nucleated cell counts relied on the amplification of reference gene primers. Profiled with immunoSEQ multiplex PCR; TCRdb holds only in-frame clones, not every one. For V, J and clone size, that table is used; D and trimming come from the DNA. The top ten hold 4.5% to 5.5% of the sample, which has under 75,000 clones, nearly 95% seen once. The sequence was obtained from a man between 45 and 60 years old with active COVID-19. Sequencing input: peripheral blood. This chain connects TRBV5-4 to TRBJ2-1, with 10 nucleotides matching TRBD2. This chain's CDR3 is CASSLLIAGGLRREDEQFF. The CDR3 nucleotides read TGTGCCAGCAGCTTGTTAATAGCGGGAGGATTGAGACGTGAGGATGAGCAGTTCTTC.